The clone carrying this T cell receptor beta chain was recorded many times. Using its own MiXCR run on the 5' RACE reads, TCRdb lists one record per CDR3 protein. The data show under 200,000 distinct CDR3 sequences, 5.5% to 7.5% seen once. The data derive from a study of T cells after yellow fever vaccination. The CDR3 is 13 residues long. Trimming took off 6 bases at V and 5 bases at J, with 11 bases between the two ends. This sample comprised CD4+ T cells sorted from PBMCs, obtained 4 to 6 days after the first yellow fever vaccination. The rearrangement uses TRBV12-3 or TRBV12-4 and TRBJ1-5, with a tentative D call TRBD1 (5 bases). This receptor was obtained from a man aged 18 to 35 who received the YFV17D yellow fever vaccine. This CDR3 is CASRGRDDQPQHF. As DNA, the CDR3 is TGTGCCAGCAGGGGCAGGGATGATCAGCCCCAGCATTTT.